These T cell receptor beta chains were read from a single sample in a study of Ad26.COV2.S vaccination and SARS-CoV-2 variants. TCRdb's table, derived via immunoSEQ multiplex PCR, lists solely in-frame clones and lacks some. The table includes under 500,000 clones, about 90% detected once. The sequencing used peripheral blood, collected in a trial of Ad26.COV2.S vaccine versus placebo. These receptors originate from a person aged 18-65 years who received the Ad26.COV2.S COVID-19 vaccine or a placebo. The CDR3 runs from the conserved cysteine through the conserved F or W. D genes are given only for firm matches. Not all rows give a size; the values are once, few, many and, for expanded clones, a class.

.	TRBJ1-1	TRBV9	.	TGTGCCAGCAGCGTAGGAACAGCCACTGAAGCTTTCTTT	CASSVGTATEAFF
once	TRBJ2-7	TRBV5-4	.	TGTGCCAGCAGCTTGGATTCAGGGTTTGCGGAGCAGTACTTC	CASSLDSGFAEQYF
.	TRBJ2-5	TRBV30	TRBD2	TGTGCCTGGAGCCCGGGGACTAGCCCGGAGACCCAGTACTTC	CAWSPGTSPETQYF
.	TRBJ1-2	TRBV2	.	TGTGCCGCCAATCGGGGGTTGCTTAACTATGGCTACACCTTC	CAANRGLLNYGYTF
.	TRBJ1-5	TRBV28	.	TGTGCCAGCAGAACTATGGACAGAAGGGGTCAGCCCCAGCATTTT	CASRTMDRRGQPQHF
.	TRBJ1-1	TRBV15	.	TGTGCCACCAGCAGATCGTCCAGGATGAACACTGAAGCTTTCTTT	CATSRSSRMNTEAFF
.	TRBJ1-4	TRBV9	.	TGTGCCAGCAGCTCGGGGAGGGGAGGGTCGGAAAAACTGTTTTTT	CASSSGRGGSEKLFF
.	TRBJ2-2	TRBV19	.	TGTGCCAGTAGTATATGGGGGCCCGGGGAGCTGTTTTTT	CASSIWGPGELFF
few	TRBJ2-3	TRBV27	TRBD1	TGTGCCAGCAGTCTCTACAGGGGAGATACGCAGTATTTT	CASSLYRGDTQYF
.	TRBJ1-5	TRBV5-5	.	TGTGCCAGCAGCAAAGATAATCAGCCCCAGCATTTT	CASSKDNQPQHF
.	TRBJ2-3	TRBV5-1	TRBD2	TGCGCCAGCAGCAAGATAGCGGGGGGGCAAGATACGCAGTATTTT	CASSKIAGGQDTQYF
.	TRBJ2-7	TRBV10-1	TRBD1	TGCGCCAGCTCTGGAGCAAACCGGGACAGGGGCTGGAACAGTGAGCAGTACTTC	CASSGANRDRGWNSEQYF
.	TRBJ2-7	TRBV7-2	.	TGTGCCAGCAGCTTAGCGTCGGTTGTGGGCGACGAGCAGTACTTC	CASSLASVVGDEQYF
.	TRBJ2-3	TRBV4-1	.	TGCGCCAGCAGCCACCTCACCCTTATGGCGGAAAGCACAGATACGCAGTATTTT	CASSHLTLMAESTDTQYF
once	TRBJ1-2	TRBV20-1	TRBD1	TGCAGTGCCACGCCGGACAGGGTGGGCACCTTC	CSATPDRVGTF
.	TRBJ1-1	TRBV28	.	TGTGCCAGCTGGGTGAACACTGAAGCTTTCTTT	CASWVNTEAFF
.	TRBJ2-7	TRBV27	TRBD2	TGTGCCAGCAGTTTACATAGCGGGGTCTACGAGCAGTACTTC	CASSLHSGVYEQYF
.	TRBJ2-1	TRBV6-2/TRBV6-3	TRBD1	TGTGCCAGCAGTTACTCGACAGGGGCCCTCAATGAGCAGTTCTTC	CASSYSTGALNEQFF
.	TRBJ1-1	TRBV7-6	.	TGTGCCAGCACCGCCGTACGGGGGAACACTGAAGCTTTCTTT	CASTAVRGNTEAFF
once	TRBJ2-6	TRBV4-3	TRBD1	TGCGCCAGCAGCCAAGACATGGGGACAGGGCACTCTGGGGCCAACGTCCTGACTTTC	CASSQDMGTGHSGANVLTF
.	TRBJ2-3	TRBV12-5	.	TGTGCTAGTGTTTCGGGACCGAGCACAGATACGCAGTATTTT	CASVSGPSTDTQYF